One and the same sample provided the 3 T cell receptor beta chains below, sequenced in a study of T-cell memory formation after mild COVID-19 (dated by TCRdb to the early 2020s). Receptor amplification or capture employed 5' RACE. The reads were generated on an Illumina NovaSeq 6000. TCRdb applied fastp at Q25 and MiXCR to the public reads, then kept only in-frame beta chains. Each entry is one CDR3 protein sequence, shown with its most common DNA and genes. For this sample the table gives about 610,000 distinct CDR3 sequences, of which around 15% were detected only once. The ten largest make up about 7.4% of the sample. The sequenced sample consisted of PBMCs or a T cell subset sorted from them (not recorded which). These TCRs come from an adult woman who had mild COVID-19 (a few samples of this study predate the infection). The sample titles of this study are shuffled in the database, so cell type and time point are left out; the donor was told from shared clones.

The chain combines TRBV7-8 with TRBJ1-6; the match to TRBD1 covers 9 bases. Germline V gene lookup returns CDR1 SGHVS and CDR2 FQNEAQ. The CDR3 totals 14 residues. With 3 bases clipped from V and 10 bases from J, the junction kept 4 bases outside the gene matches. The CDR3 nucleotides are TGTGCCAGCAGCTTGGGACAGGGTGGATCACCCCTCCACTTT. This translates into CASSLGQGGSPLHF.

This clonotype has a count of ten or more. The chain joins TRBV5-1 to TRBJ2-2, with TRBD1 identical over 7 bases. Germline V gives CDR1 SGHRS, CDR2 YFSETQ. The ends lost 6 bases at V and 10 bases at J; junction bases unmatched: 12. The CDR3 spans 14 residues. Written as DNA, the CDR3 is TGCGCCAGCAAAGGGGGCCCAACACACGAGGAGCTGTTTTTT. Protein sequence: CASKGGPTHEELFF.

This clonotype was counted at least ten times. This sequence joins TRBV7-9 and TRBJ2-2; 7 nucleotides line up with TRBD2. The CDR3 length is 16 residues. V was pared by 1 base and J by 3 bases, with 5 bases of the junction left unmatched. Germline V gene data show CDR1 as SEHNR and CDR2 as FQNEAQ (reference sequence). CDR3 sequence (DNA): TGTGCCAGCAGCTTAGGGCTAGCGGATTACACCGGGGAGCTGTTTTTT. This codes for CASSLGLADYTGELFF.